The 10 T cell receptor beta chains below all came from one sample that was sequenced in a study of T cell clonotyping in hematopoietic cell transplantation. Profiling relied on immunoSEQ multiplex PCR, and the TCRdb table lists in-frame clones only, not all of them. The data show 7,500 to 8,500 clones, about 70% seen once. The specimen was peripheral blood mononuclear cells, collected 100 days after allogeneic stem cell transplant. These receptors all come from a male patient aged 60 to 75 who had an allogeneic stem cell transplant from an unrelated donor, so the T cells may come from the graft donor. Some clones in this sample may be carry-over from other donors' samples.

The chain joins TRBV7-2 to TRBJ2-1; the D gene could be TRBD1 or TRBD2 (6 bases each). The CDR3 is 14 amino acids. Trimming shortened V by 5 bases and J by 8 bases, and 16 bases separated the two germline ends. Germline V gene data show CDR1 as SGHTA and CDR2 as FQGNSA. DNA for the CDR3: TGTGCCAGCAGCACGGGGGCAATGAGCCATGAGCAGTTCTTC. Encoded protein: CASSTGAMSHEQFF. Together with reference TRBV7-2 and TRBJ2-1, the CDR3 gives the full variable domain: GAGVSQSPSNKVTEKGKDVELRCDPISGHTALYWYRQSLGQGLEFLIYFQGNSAPDKSGLPSDRFSAERTGGSVSTLTIQRTQQEDSAVYLCASSTGAMSHEQFFGPGTRLTVL.

The CDR3 coding sequence is TGTGCCAACCCTCATCCCTACGAGCAGTACTTC. This gives the protein CANPHPYEQYF. V gene TRBV6-5 combines with J gene TRBJ2-7; no reliable D call. The V end lost 10 bases, the J end lost 2 bases, and 9 bases lay between the germline ends. Germline V lookup: CDR1 MNHEY, CDR2 SVGAGI. This CDR3 is built from 11 residues.

This rearrangement joins TRBV6-5 to TRBJ1-5; no clear D gene. The CDR3 runs to 16 residues. Trimming stripped 0 bases from V and 3 bases from J, with 12 bases between. Germline V CDR1 and CDR2: MNHEY, SVGAGI. In nucleotides, the CDR3 is TGTGCCAGCAGTTACTCGGCCCTCGGGAACAATCAGCCCCAGCATTTT. This codes for CASSYSALGNNQPQHF.

J is TRBJ1-5 and V is TRBV27; D is unclear. This CDR3 region has 13 residues. CDR1 and CDR2 (germline): MNHEY, SMNVEV (reference sequence). Trimming took 4 bases from V and 9 from J, leaving 13 bases between them. The CDR3 is CASSSTGLGPQHF. DNA of the CDR3: TGTGCCAGCAGTTCGACCGGCCTAGGGCCCCAGCATTTT.

V and J are TRBV6-5 and TRBJ1-5, with D unresolved. Germline assignment: CDR1 MNHEY and CDR2 SVGAGI. The CDR3 is 13 residues long. Trimming removed 2 bases at V and 1 base at J, with 3 bases between. Written as DNA, the CDR3 is TGTGCCAGCAGTTACGACAGCAATCAGCCCCAGCATTTT. This codes for CASSYDSNQPQHF.

The chain combines TRBV15 with TRBJ2-3, with unresolved D. V lost 1 base and J lost 1, with 12 bases in between. The CDR3 has 16 residues. The germline V gene encodes CDR1 LNHNV and CDR2 YYDKDF (reference sequence). The CDR3 reads CATSRGTDRGTDTQYF. The CDR3 bases are TGTGCCACCAGCAGAGGGACGGACCGGGGCACAGATACGCAGTATTTT.

In nucleotides, the CDR3 is TGTGCCAGCAGTGAAATGAGCATGGGCGGAGGGGAAAAACTGTTTTTT. The encoded protein is CASSEMSMGGGEKLFF. The V call is TRBV6-1, the J call TRBJ1-4; D is uncertain. The CDR3 is made up of 16 amino acids. V lost 2 bases and J 8 bases, leaving 18 bases between the germline ends. From germline, CDR1 is MNHNS and CDR2 SASEGT.

This clone has only a few counts. The chain combines TRBV18 with TRBJ1-2; 9 nucleotides line up with TRBD1. The germline V gene has CDR1 KGHSH and CDR2 LQKENI. V was pared by 4 bases and J by 3 bases, with 3 bases of the junction left unmatched. This CDR3 contains 14 residues. The CDR3 DNA reads TGTGCCAGCTCACTTGGGACAGGGTACTATGGCTACACCTTC. This sequence encodes CASSLGTGYYGYTF. The full variable domain, with the rest looked up from reference TRBV18 and TRBJ1-2, is NAGVMQNPRHLVRRRGQEARLRCSPMKGHSHVYWYRQLPEEGLKFMVYLQKENIIDESGMPKERFSAEFPKEGPSILRIQQVVRGDSAAYFCASSLGTGYYGYTFGSGTRLTVV.

The V call is TRBV5-4, the J call TRBJ2-2; 12 nucleotides agree with TRBD1. Germline CDR1 and CDR2: SGHNT and YYREEE (reference sequence). V trimming: 3 bases; J trimming: 7 bases; junction bases outside the gene matches: 4. The CDR3 consists of 15 residues. In DNA form, the CDR3 reads TGTGCCAGCAGCTCCGGGACAGGGGGCCTCGGGGAGCTGTTTTTT. This codes for CASSSGTGGLGELFF.

The V gene is TRBV6-5, the J gene TRBJ1-6, with unresolved D. The CDR3 sequence is 13 residues long. In germline, CDR1 is MNHEY, CDR2 SVGAGI. V gave up 5 bases and J gave up 11 bases, with 13 bases separating them. CDR3 nucleotides: TGTGCCAGCAGTGAGTCGGCGGCGCCACCCCTCCACTTT. Amino acids: CASSESAAPPLHF.